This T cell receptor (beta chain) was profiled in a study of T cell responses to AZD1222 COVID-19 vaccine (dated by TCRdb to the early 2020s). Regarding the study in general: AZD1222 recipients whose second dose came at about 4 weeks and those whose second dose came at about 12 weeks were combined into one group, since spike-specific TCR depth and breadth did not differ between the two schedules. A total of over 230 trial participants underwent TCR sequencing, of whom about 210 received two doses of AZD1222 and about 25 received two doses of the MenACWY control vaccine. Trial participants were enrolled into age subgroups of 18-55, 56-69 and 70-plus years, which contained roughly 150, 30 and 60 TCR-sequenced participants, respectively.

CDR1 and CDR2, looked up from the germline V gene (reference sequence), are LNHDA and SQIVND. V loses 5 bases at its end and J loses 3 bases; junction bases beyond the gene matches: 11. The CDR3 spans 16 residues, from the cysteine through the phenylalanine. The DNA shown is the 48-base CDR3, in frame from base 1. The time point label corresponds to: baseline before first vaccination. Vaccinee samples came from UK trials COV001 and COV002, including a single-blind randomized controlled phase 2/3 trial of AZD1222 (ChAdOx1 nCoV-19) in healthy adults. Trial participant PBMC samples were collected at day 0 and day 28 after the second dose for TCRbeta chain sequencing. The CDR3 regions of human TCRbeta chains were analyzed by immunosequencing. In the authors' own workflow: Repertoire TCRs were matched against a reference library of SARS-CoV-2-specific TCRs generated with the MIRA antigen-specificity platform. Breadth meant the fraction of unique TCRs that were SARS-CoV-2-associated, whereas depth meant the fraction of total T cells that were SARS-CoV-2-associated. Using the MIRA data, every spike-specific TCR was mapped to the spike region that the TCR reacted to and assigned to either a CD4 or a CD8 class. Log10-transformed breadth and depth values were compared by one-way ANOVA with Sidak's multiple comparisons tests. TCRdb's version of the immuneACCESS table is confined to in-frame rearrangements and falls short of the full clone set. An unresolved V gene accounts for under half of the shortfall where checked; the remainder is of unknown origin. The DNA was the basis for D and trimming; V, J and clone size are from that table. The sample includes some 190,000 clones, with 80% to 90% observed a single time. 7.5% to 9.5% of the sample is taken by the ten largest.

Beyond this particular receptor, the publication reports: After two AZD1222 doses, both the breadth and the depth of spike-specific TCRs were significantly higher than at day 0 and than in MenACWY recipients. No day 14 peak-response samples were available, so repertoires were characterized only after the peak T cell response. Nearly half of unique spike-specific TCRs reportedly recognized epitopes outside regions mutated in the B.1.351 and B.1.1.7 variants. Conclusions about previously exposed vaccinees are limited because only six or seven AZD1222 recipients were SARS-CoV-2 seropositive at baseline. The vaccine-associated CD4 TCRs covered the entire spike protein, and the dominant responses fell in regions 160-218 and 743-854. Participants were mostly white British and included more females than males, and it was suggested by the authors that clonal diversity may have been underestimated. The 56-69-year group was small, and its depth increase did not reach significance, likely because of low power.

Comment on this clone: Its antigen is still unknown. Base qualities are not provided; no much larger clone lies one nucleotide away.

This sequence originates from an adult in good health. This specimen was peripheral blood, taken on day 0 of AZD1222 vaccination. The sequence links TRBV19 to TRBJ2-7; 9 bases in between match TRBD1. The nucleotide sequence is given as TGTGCCAGTAGTTACCAATCCGGGACAGGGAACTACGAGCAGTACTTC. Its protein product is CASSYQSGTGNYEQYF.